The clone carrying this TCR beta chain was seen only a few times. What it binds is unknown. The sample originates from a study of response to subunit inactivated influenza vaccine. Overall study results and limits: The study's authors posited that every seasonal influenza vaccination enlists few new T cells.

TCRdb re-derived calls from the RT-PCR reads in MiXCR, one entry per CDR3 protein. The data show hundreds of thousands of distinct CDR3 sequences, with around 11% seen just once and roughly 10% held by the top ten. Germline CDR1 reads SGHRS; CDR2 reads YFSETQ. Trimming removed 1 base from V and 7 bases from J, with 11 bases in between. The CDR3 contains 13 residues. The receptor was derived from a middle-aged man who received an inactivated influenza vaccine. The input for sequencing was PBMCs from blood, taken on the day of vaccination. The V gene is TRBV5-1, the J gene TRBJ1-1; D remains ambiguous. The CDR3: CASSLRPSGEAFF. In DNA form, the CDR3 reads TGCGCCAGCAGCTTGAGACCTAGTGGTGAAGCTTTCTTT.